These 31 T cell receptor beta chains were all obtained from the same sample, sequenced in a study of a mutant IDH1 vaccine in newly diagnosed glioma. The time point: week 23, last vaccination. With topical imiquimod, each dose of the vaccine consisted of 300 ug of mutant IDH1 20-mer peptide. Only in-frame clones appear in the TCRdb table, and some are missing; sequencing was by immunoSEQ multiplex PCR. Of 52,000 or so clones in the sample, under 90% were seen once. These receptors lack a known antigen. The sequences come from PBMCs, collected from a glioma patient whose treatment included an IDH1 peptide vaccine. The receptors shown here come from a middle-aged man with glioma.

V gene TRBV7-9 combines with J gene TRBJ1-2; 12 positions match TRBD1. Germline CDR1 SEHNR, CDR2 FQNEAQ (reference sequence). V trimming: 1 base; J trimming: 4 bases; junction bases outside the gene matches: 7. The CDR3 has 17 residues. The CDR3: CASSLEGTGGSAYGYTF. The CDR3 DNA sequence: TGTGCCAGCAGCTTAGAAGGGACAGGGGGCTCAGCCTATGGCTACACCTTC.

The chain is built from TRBV2 and TRBJ1-5, with 9 bases identical to TRBD1. After removal of 3 bases from V and 7 bases from J, the junction contained 4 bases not matched to a gene. Germline V gene data show CDR1 as SNHLY and CDR2 as FYNNEI. The CDR3 totals 14 residues. The CDR3 DNA reads TGTGCCAGCAGTGAGGGGACAGGGCAACAGCCCCAGCATTTT. Residues: CASSEGTGQQPQHF.

The chain uses TRBV13 and TRBJ1-2; maybe TRBD1 (6 bases). V was trimmed by 4 bases and J by 8 bases, leaving 23 bases between them. Germline V gene lookup returns CDR1 PRHDT and CDR2 FYEKMQ (reference sequence). The CDR3 consists of 16 residues. CDR3 coding DNA: TGTGCCAGCAGCTCCCCCGGGGACACAACATTATCCGGCTACACCTTC. It specifies CASSSPGDTTLSGYTF.

This clone was counted only a few times. This chain joins TRBV4-1 and TRBJ1-6, with no clear D. Germline V gives CDR1 MGHRA, CDR2 YSYEKL. CDR3 length: 16 residues. V was shortened by 1 base and J by 1 base, with 8 bases between the two germline ends. For the CDR3, the DNA is TGCGCCAGCAGCCAAGCTTCAGGATCCTATAATTCACCCCTCCACTTT. Residues: CASSQASGSYNSPLHF.

The genes are TRBV14 and TRBJ2-5; 9 bases align to TRBD1. The CDR3 spans 14 residues. The J segment lost 5 bases and the V segment lost 3 bases, leaving 4 bases of the junction unmatched. The germline gives CDR1 SGHDN, CDR2 FVKESK. The DNA of the CDR3 is TGTGCCAGCAGCCAGGGACAGGGCATGGAGACCCAGTACTTC. Protein product: CASSQGQGMETQYF.

The genes are TRBV2 and TRBJ2-7, with TRBD2 matching over 10 bases. J was trimmed by 3 bases and V by 0 bases; bases with no gene match: 14. The CDR3 is 19 amino acids. CDR1 and CDR2 from the germline V gene are SNHLY and FYNNEI. Written as DNA, the CDR3 is TGTGCCAGCAGTGAAGCGCTTTTTAAACTAGCGGGGAACAGCTACGAGCAGTACTTC. Translated: CASSEALFKLAGNSYEQYF.

The V call is TRBV7-9, the J call TRBJ2-2, with unresolved D. The length of the CDR3 is 13 residues. Looked up from germline, CDR1 is SEHNR and CDR2 is FQNEAQ (reference sequence). Trimming removed 3 bases from V and 7 bases from J, with 9 bases in between. This CDR3 reads CASSLRSGGELFF. The CDR3, as DNA: TGTGCCAGCAGCTTGCGCAGTGGCGGGGAGCTGTTTTTT.

The chain joins TRBV30 to TRBJ1-6; D remains unclear. The CDR3 is made up of 13 amino acids. Germline lookup yields CDR1 GTSNPN and CDR2 SVGIG (reference sequence). The V end was cut by 3 bases, the J end by 10 bases, with 13 bases between. The CDR3: CAWSPILGSPLHF. As DNA, the CDR3 is TGTGCCTGGAGCCCAATCCTAGGATCACCCCTCCACTTT.

V gene TRBV13 combines with J gene TRBJ2-5, with 12 bases fitting TRBD2. V was clipped by 5 bases and J by 5 bases; unmatched bases: 3. CDR3 length: 14 residues. Germline CDR1 PRHDT, CDR2 FYEKMQ (reference sequence). DNA for the CDR3: TGTGCCAGCAGCCGGACTAGCGGGGTGGAGACCCAGTACTTC. Protein: CASSRTSGVETQYF.

A single count supports this clone. V usage is TRBV7-8 and J usage is TRBJ2-7, with D maybe TRBD2 (6 bases). This CDR3 comprises 15 residues. V was cut by 5 bases and J by 2 bases, with 16 bases left in between. CDR1 and CDR2 from the germline V gene are SGHVS and FQNEAQ. The CDR3 protein is CASSLGGTRAYEQYF. CDR3 in DNA: TGTGCCAGCAGCCTTGGGGGGACGCGCGCCTACGAGCAGTACTTC.

The rearrangement links TRBV4-2 to TRBJ2-1, with 10 bases aligning to TRBD2. The CDR3 consists of 16 residues. Germline CDR1 LGHNA, CDR2 YNFKEQ. V dropped 0 bases and J dropped 6; count of bases not matched to a gene: 5. In nucleotides, the CDR3 is TGTGCCAGCAGCCAAGATACCAGCGGGGGGGCCAATGAGCAGTTCTTC. Translated, it gives CASSQDTSGGANEQFF.

The chain employs TRBV6-5 and TRBJ1-1; D gene unclear. Trimming took off 7 bases at V and 1 base at J, with 10 bases between the two ends. The CDR3 loop spans 13 amino acids. From germline, CDR1 is MNHEY and CDR2 SVGAGI. In DNA, the CDR3 is TGTGCCAGCAACCCGAATGGGAACACTGAAGCTTTCTTT. Translating it yields CASNPNGNTEAFF.

There are a few counts of this clone. The junction shows a germline mismatch at one end, possibly a read error. The J gene is TRBJ1-2, the V gene TRBV10-3; the D gene is possibly TRBD1 (5 bases). Germline values: CDR1 ENHRY, CDR2 SYGVKD. This CDR3 is built from 9 residues. Here the CDR3 DNA reads TGTGCCATCGGGGCCGGGCCCTCCTTC. It yields the protein CAIGAGPSF.

The CDR3: CASIATGLGSGANVLTF. The CDR3 region has the DNA TGTGCCAGCATTGCGACAGGGCTCGGCTCTGGGGCCAACGTCCTGACTTTC. The V and J genes are TRBV5-6 and TRBJ2-6; 7 bases match TRBD1. Germline CDR1 and CDR2: SGHDT and YYEEEE. This CDR3 contains 17 residues. J was trimmed by 0 bases and V by 6 bases; bases with no gene match: 9.

The CDR3 loop is CASSLALSSYNEQFF. DNA for the CDR3: TGCGCCAGCAGCTTGGCCCTAAGCTCCTACAATGAGCAGTTCTTC. The J gene is TRBJ2-1, the V gene TRBV5-1, with D unclear. Per the germline V gene, CDR1 is SGHRS and CDR2 is YFSETQ. Trimming cost V 0 bases and J 0 bases, with 7 bases left between them. CDR3 size: 15 residues.

The chain joins TRBV6-5 to TRBJ1-6, with 7 positions matching TRBD1. The J segment lost 9 bases and the V segment lost 5 bases, leaving 4 bases of the junction unmatched. CDR3 size: 13 residues. Germline V gene lookup returns CDR1 MNHEY and CDR2 SVGAGI. The CDR3 DNA reads TGTGCCAGCAGTCGACAGGGTACTTCACCCCTCCACTTT. This gives the protein CASSRQGTSPLHF.

The chain combines TRBV5-1 with TRBJ1-2, with D possibly TRBD1 on 5 matching bases. The CDR3 runs to 14 residues. Germline V gene lookup returns CDR1 SGHRS and CDR2 YFSETQ. Trimming shortened V by 4 bases and J by 6 bases, and 16 bases separated the two germline ends. The CDR3 bases are TGCGCCAGCAGCATCGGGGCCTCCTCAAATGGCTACACCTTC. It is translated as CASSIGASSNGYTF.

The rearrangement uses TRBV9 and TRBJ2-1, with TRBD2 identical over 7 bases. V shed 3 bases and J 3 bases; nucleotides not matched to a gene: 0. The germline CDR1 and CDR2 sequences are SGDLS and YYNGEE. The CDR3 runs to 13 residues. CDR3 in DNA: TGTGCCAGCAGCGCGGGAGGCTACAATGAGCAGTTCTTC. This translates into CASSAGGYNEQFF.

The CDR3 bases are TGTGCCAGCAGCCCGGGACGGATGAACACTGAAGCTTTCTTT. It codes for CASSPGRMNTEAFF. This rearrangement joins TRBV2 to TRBJ1-1; a weak D match, TRBD1 (5 bases). The CDR3 has 14 residues. Trimming stripped 6 bases from V and 0 bases from J, with 11 bases between. Per germline, CDR1 SNHLY and CDR2 FYNNEI. The full variable domain, in which reference TRBV2 and TRBJ1-1 provide the parts outside the CDR3, is EPEVTQTPSHQVTQMGQEVILRCVPISNHLYFYWYRQILGQKVEFLVSFYNNEISEKSEIFDDQFSVERPDGSNFTLKIRSTKLEDSAMYFCASSPGRMNTEAFFGQGTRLTVV.

This clone has just a few counts. V gene TRBV10-3 combines with J gene TRBJ1-5; D is unresolved. This CDR3 has 12 amino acids. V lost 5 bases and J lost 5, with 7 bases in between. Germline CDR1 reads ENHRY; CDR2 reads SYGVKD. The CDR3 loop is CAISREDQPQHF. In DNA form, the CDR3 reads TGTGCCATCAGTCGCGAAGATCAGCCCCAGCATTTT.

V is TRBV6-4 and J is TRBJ1-1; D ambiguous. This CDR3 region has 13 residues. Germline assignment: CDR1 MRHNA and CDR2 SNTAGT. Trimming stripped 2 bases from V and 1 base from J, with 5 bases between. CDR3 nucleotides: TGTGCCAGCAGTGACAGGGAGAACACTGAAGCTTTCTTT. It specifies CASSDRENTEAFF.

V usage is TRBV19 and J usage is TRBJ1-1, with TRBD1 identical over 7 bases. This CDR3 region has 14 residues. The germline CDR1 and CDR2 sequences are LNHDA and SQIVND (reference sequence). V gave up 4 bases and J gave up 1 base; unmatched junction bases: 3. CDR3 bases: TGTGCCAGTAGTAGGGACAGTCCGAACACTGAAGCTTTCTTT. This codes for CASSRDSPNTEAFF.

The chain recombines TRBV5-1 with TRBJ1-1; 7 bases line up with TRBD1. CDR1 and CDR2 from the germline V gene are SGHRS and YFSETQ. The CDR3 covers 14 residues. The trim removed 3 bases at V and 0 bases at J, leaving 2 bases unmatched. DNA for the CDR3: TGCGCCAGCAGCTCCCAGGGGGTGAACACTGAAGCTTTCTTT. It encodes CASSSQGVNTEAFF.

The J gene is TRBJ2-3, the V gene TRBV18; 12 nucleotides line up with TRBD2. Germline V gene sequence: CDR1 KGHSH, CDR2 LQKENI. J lost 2 bases, V lost 6 bases, and 3 bases had no gene match. The CDR3 has 15 residues. The CDR3: CASSGLAGDTDTQYF. The DNA for the CDR3 is TGTGCCAGCTCGGGACTAGCGGGCGACACAGATACGCAGTATTTT.

This clone was picked up a small number of times. The chain is built from TRBV19 and TRBJ2-6; no firm D call. The V gene lost 0 bases and the J gene lost 0 bases, with 6 bases spanning the gap. The CDR3 runs 16 residues. The germline V gene has CDR1 LNHDA and CDR2 SQIVND (reference sequence). This CDR3 is CASSIDASSGANVLTF. CDR3 coding DNA: TGTGCCAGTAGTATAGATGCCAGCTCTGGGGCCAACGTCCTGACTTTC. The full variable domain, its missing parts supplied by reference TRBV19 and TRBJ2-6, is DGGITQSPKYLFRKEGQNVTLSCEQNLNHDAMYWYRQDPGQGLRLIYYSQIVNDFQKGDIAEGYSVSREKKESFPLTVTSAQKNPTAFYLCASSIDASSGANVLTFGAGSRLTVL.

The J gene is TRBJ1-1, the V gene TRBV4-1; a possible D gene is TRBD1 (5 bases). Trimming took off 1 base at V and 6 bases at J, with 15 bases between the two ends. Germline V gives CDR1 MGHRA, CDR2 YSYEKL. The CDR3 is made up of 15 amino acids. In DNA, the CDR3 is TGCGCCAGCAGCCAAGCCCCCGGGGGGTTCCCTGAAGCTTTCTTT. Translating it yields CASSQAPGGFPEAFF.

This clone was found a few times. The V and J genes are TRBV28 and TRBJ2-3, with TRBD2 matching over 8 bases. Germline V gene lookup returns CDR1 MDHEN and CDR2 SYDVKM. Trimming took 7 bases from V and 1 from J; bases not matched to a gene: 7. The CDR3 is 15 residues long. The CDR3 region is CASTQAGEGTDTQYF. CDR3 bases: TGTGCCAGCACCCAAGCGGGGGAGGGCACAGATACGCAGTATTTT.

This clone occurred a few times. The genes are TRBV10-3 and TRBJ1-6; TRBD1 matches 7 bases. The J segment lost 10 bases and the V segment lost 6 bases, leaving 6 bases of the junction unmatched. The CDR3 has 13 amino acids. The germline gives CDR1 ENHRY, CDR2 SYGVKD. The CDR3 sequence: CAIRGQEKSPLHF. The DNA of the CDR3 is TGTGCCATCAGAGGACAGGAGAAGTCACCCCTCCACTTT.

The J gene is TRBJ2-7, the V gene TRBV5-1; the match to TRBD2 covers 9 bases. This CDR3 is built from 15 residues. In germline, CDR1 is SGHRS, CDR2 YFSETQ. J gave up 3 bases and V 0 bases, and 4 bases lay outside the gene matches. The CDR3 DNA reads as TGCGCCAGCAGCTTGGCCATTAGCGGGGGCTACGAGCAGTACTTC. Its translation: CASSLAISGGYEQYF.

This sequence joins TRBV7-9 and TRBJ2-1, with a tentative D call TRBD1 (5 bases). V lost 9 bases and J lost 6, with 15 bases in between. Germline CDR1 is SEHNR and CDR2 is FQNEAQ (reference sequence). The CDR3 contains 13 residues. The CDR3 is CASAPDSFNEQFF. CDR3 nucleotide sequence: TGTGCCAGTGCCCCAGACAGTTTCAATGAGCAGTTCTTC.

V and J are TRBV6-5 and TRBJ1-1, with D uncertain. Per germline, CDR1 MNHEY and CDR2 SVGAGI. The CDR3 runs to 12 residues. V shed 2 bases and J shed 4 bases, with 5 bases lying between them. Here the CDR3 reads CASSYPVTEAFF. The CDR3 nucleotides read TGTGCCAGCAGTTACCCGGTCACTGAAGCTTTCTTT.